The 12 T cell receptor beta chains below all came from one sample that was sequenced in a study of spatial heterogeneity in lung cancer (dated by TCRdb to the late 2010s). The sample's time point label, decoded: sample taken at primary tumor resection. Library preparation was by 5' RACE. Sequencer: NextSeq 500. TCRdb passed the public sequencing reads through fastp at Q25 and MiXCR, retaining productive beta sequences. Rows are combined by CDR3 protein, so each entry shows the most common genes and DNA. This sample is represented by about 20,000 distinct CDR3 sequences; more than 5% of them were singletons. 30% to 35% of the sample rests with the top ten. Here the sequenced sample was PBMCs, taken at surgery. Source of these receptors: a male donor with early-stage non-small cell lung cancer.

This clonotype was counted ten times or more. V is TRBV15 and J is TRBJ2-5; D is unresolved. Germline lookup yields CDR1 LNHNV and CDR2 YYDKDF (reference sequence). The CDR3 sequence is 13 residues long. V lost 3 bases to trimming and J lost 1 base, with 6 bases between them. The DNA for the CDR3 is TGTGCCACCAGCAGGGGTCTCCAAGAGACCCAGTACTTC. This encodes CATSRGLQETQYF.

This clonotype was seen ten or more times. This chain uses TRBV2 with TRBJ1-6; the D is unclear. From germline, CDR1 is SNHLY and CDR2 FYNNEI. The V end lost 7 bases, the J end lost 2 bases, and 6 bases lay between the germline ends. The CDR3 length is 13 residues. This CDR3 is CASKVAYNSPLHF. The CDR3 DNA reads as TGTGCCAGCAAGGTCGCCTATAATTCACCCCTCCACTTT.

This clonotype was counted ten times or more. CDR3 protein: CASSPDRGSPMNTEAFF. CDR3 in DNA: TGTGCCAGCAGCCCGGACAGGGGCTCTCCCATGAACACTGAAGCTTTCTTT. This chain links TRBV14 with TRBJ1-1; 9 positions agree with TRBD1. The CDR3 extends over 17 amino acids. V was pared by 4 bases and J by 0 bases, with 9 bases of the junction left unmatched. Germline V gives CDR1 SGHDN, CDR2 FVKESK.

Ten or more counts support this clonotype. V gene TRBV20-1 combines with J gene TRBJ2-7; 12 bases agree with TRBD2. The CDR3 is 14 residues long. The V segment lost 3 bases and the J segment 4 bases; nucleotides outside the gene matches: 4. The V gene's germline CDR1 is DFQATT and CDR2 SNEGSKA (reference sequence). The CDR3 sequence is CSASPSGGAYEQYF. CDR3 sequence (DNA): TGCAGTGCTAGCCCTAGCGGGGGGGCATACGAGCAGTACTTC.

This clonotype has a handful of counts. The chain uses TRBV12-3 or TRBV12-4 and TRBJ1-1; 8 nucleotides agree with TRBD1. This CDR3 spans 14 amino acids. V was clipped by 5 bases and J by 7 bases; unmatched bases: 9. CDR3 region: CASSPRQGPNEAFF. The DNA for the CDR3 is TGTGCCAGCAGTCCTAGACAGGGGCCTAATGAAGCTTTCTTT.

This clonotype was counted many times. V gene TRBV11-2 combines with J gene TRBJ1-4, with TRBD1 matching 7 bases. CDR1 is SGHAT, CDR2 FQNNGV, per germline. There are 18 residues in the CDR3. J gave up 0 bases and V 3 bases, and 10 bases lay outside the gene matches. This CDR3 is CASSFPGTGAATNEKLFF. The CDR3, as DNA: TGTGCCAGCAGCTTCCCCGGAACAGGGGCCGCAACTAATGAAAAACTGTTTTTT.

There are many counts of this clonotype. The rearrangement links TRBV7-7 to TRBJ2-5, with D unresolved. V was pared by 2 bases and J by 0 bases, with 7 bases between. Germline V gene sequence: CDR1 SSHAT, CDR2 FNYEAQ (reference sequence). CDR3 length: 14 amino acids. CDR3 loop: CASSLRLHQETQYF. CDR3 DNA sequence: TGTGCCAGCAGCTTAAGACTCCACCAAGAGACCCAGTACTTC.

The rearrangement links TRBV6-2 or TRBV6-3 to TRBJ1-5, with 9 bases that match TRBD1. This CDR3 has 20 amino acids. Trimming took 1 base from V and 5 from J; bases not matched to a gene: 18. From germline, CDR1 is MNHEY and CDR2 SVGEGT. Written as DNA, the CDR3 is TGTGCCAGCAGTTACTGGCGGGCCCGCCGCTTGACAGGGGGTGATCAGCCCCAGCATTTT. The encoded protein is CASSYWRARRLTGGDQPQHF.

V gene TRBV29-1 combines with J gene TRBJ2-7; D is possibly TRBD1 (5 bases). The CDR3 sequence is 12 residues long. Germline CDR1 reads SQVTM; CDR2 reads ANQGSEA. DNA of the CDR3: TGCATCGTCCGACAGCGAACCTGCGAGCAGTACTTC. Its protein product is CIVRQRTCEQYF.

This clonotype was observed many times. The gene calls are TRBV27 and TRBJ2-1; D is perhaps TRBD1 or TRBD2 (5 bases each). V lost 5 bases and J 5 bases, leaving 13 bases between the germline ends. The CDR3 totals 14 residues. CDR1 and CDR2 from the germline V gene are MNHEY and SMNVEV (reference sequence). Written as DNA, the CDR3 is TGTGCCAGCAGTCCCCGGGACGGCCACAATGAGCAGTTCTTC. It is translated as CASSPRDGHNEQFF.

This clonotype has more than one count but fewer than ten. The chain is built from TRBV30 and TRBJ1-5; D possibly corresponds to TRBD1 (6 bases). The length of the CDR3 is 13 residues. Germline loops: CDR1 GTSNPN, CDR2 SVGIG (reference sequence). Deletions cut 3 bases from V and 6 bases from J, with 12 bases between. DNA for the CDR3: TGTGCCTGGAGACAGGGATTGAGTCAGCCCCAGCATTTT. Its protein product is CAWRQGLSQPQHF.

CDR3 amino acids: CASSSTGSPLHF. The CDR3 coding sequence is TGTGCCAGCAGTTCAACAGGTTCACCCCTCCACTTT. The chain employs TRBV27 and TRBJ1-6; D might be TRBD1 (5 bases). Trimming took 4 bases from V and 9 from J, leaving 7 bases between them. The CDR3 has 12 amino acids. Germline CDR1 reads MNHEY; CDR2 reads SMNVEV (reference sequence).